A selection of T cell receptor beta chains follows, all from one sample in a study of T cells after yellow fever vaccination. TCRdb re-derived calls from the 5' RACE reads in MiXCR, one entry per CDR3 protein. The sample shows about 580,000 distinct CDR3 sequences, roughly a sixth of them seen only once. Here the sequenced sample was PBMCs, taken less than 6 days after the first yellow fever vaccination. These receptor sequences come from a man between 18 and 35 years old who received the YFV17D yellow fever vaccine. The CDR3 runs from the conserved cysteine through the conserved F or W. A row's size may be missing; if present it is once, few, many or a size class.

j_call | clone_size | v_call | cdr3_aa
TRBJ1-1 | - | TRBV7-2 | CASSWTTGNTEAFF
TRBJ2-7 | - | TRBV4-2 | CASSQSTEPSYEQYF
TRBJ2-2 | - | TRBV29-1 | CSVDPSTGELFF
TRBJ2-1 | - | TRBV7-2 | CASSFQDSTYNEQFF
TRBJ1-5 | - | TRBV12-3/TRBV12-4 | CASSLGTSGQNTPQHF
TRBJ1-2 | - | TRBV7-3 | CASSSWTGSNYGYTF
TRBJ2-1 | - | TRBV30 | CAWSRGENEQFF
TRBJ2-2 | - | TRBV15 | CATSRGLTGTGELFF
TRBJ2-1 | - | TRBV11-2 | CASSQRRREGLSYNEQFF
TRBJ2-7 | - | TRBV11-2 | CASSLEGTGGFYEQYF
TRBJ2-2 | - | TRBV10-3 | CATMNLAGRNTGELFF
TRBJ1-4 | - | TRBV7-2 | CASSLAGSVGEKLFF
TRBJ1-1 | - | TRBV7-2 | CASSLKTGYTEAFF
TRBJ2-7 | - | TRBV11-2 | CASGDPWAPITYEQYF
TRBJ1-4 | - | TRBV7-2 | CASSSQGNEKLFF
TRBJ2-5 | - | TRBV18 | CASSPSRGLEETQYF
TRBJ2-7 | - | TRBV5-1 | CASSREGSLGSYEQYF
TRBJ1-4 | few | TRBV24-1 | CATSETGSGEKLFF
TRBJ1-5 | - | TRBV6-5 | CASSYPSTGKSNQPQHF
TRBJ2-1 | - | TRBV20-1 | CSARDQRGAYNEQFF
TRBJ2-1 | - | TRBV7-3 | CASSATSGEYNEQFF
TRBJ2-3 | few | TRBV4-1 | CASSVEGMGDTQYF
TRBJ1-6 | - | TRBV12-3/TRBV12-4 | CASSLAGRPASPLHF
TRBJ1-1 | few | TRBV6-2/TRBV6-3 | CASNRKNTEAFF
TRBJ1-1 | few | TRBV7-2 | CASRGQVNTEAFF
TRBJ2-5 | few | TRBV9 | CASSVEASGETQYF
TRBJ1-5 | few | TRBV28 | CASSLPNSNQPQHF
TRBJ2-2 | few | TRBV20-1 | CSARDRRGSNTGELFF
TRBJ2-5 | - | TRBV7-9 | CASSFGTVFQETQYF
TRBJ2-1 | few | TRBV7-3 | CASSFQGPYGEQFF
TRBJ1-1 | - | TRBV6-5 | CASSYAGVEAFF
TRBJ2-5 | few | TRBV7-2 | CASSILAGETQYF
TRBJ2-7 | few | TRBV27 | CASRREGGLVDEQYF
TRBJ2-7 | many | TRBV15 | CATSREFGTGMAYEQYF
TRBJ2-7 | - | TRBV7-6 | CASSLVGTDDLRGQYF
TRBJ1-1 | many | TRBV5-1 | CASSLEMNTEAFF
TRBJ1-1 | - | TRBV27 | CASSLGIQRFNTEAFF
TRBJ2-3 | few | TRBV19 | CASSIGRGSTDTQYF
TRBJ2-1 | - | TRBV6-2/TRBV6-3 | CASSPPSGGPRIEQFF
TRBJ1-1 | few | TRBV14 | CASSPLGHMNTEAFF
TRBJ2-2 | few | TRBV7-6 | CASSFSGGATGELFF
TRBJ2-3 | few | TRBV6-4 | CASSDSTSGGHTDTQYF
TRBJ2-3 | - | TRBV11-3 | CASSSNRGQRPDTQYF
TRBJ2-3 | few | TRBV11-2 | CASSPYPSGGALYTQYF
TRBJ2-3 | - | TRBV20-1 | CSARDEGPRSDTQYF
TRBJ2-3 | - | TRBV6-1 | CASRETSGPDTQYF
TRBJ2-4 | few | TRBV20-1 | CSGGGEDIQYF